This entry lists 20 T cell receptor beta chains sequenced from one sample in a study of early stage breast cancer tumors. The method was immunoSEQ multiplex PCR; TCRdb's version includes in-frame clones alone and lacks a portion of them. The data contain about 72,000 clones, around 85% of them singletons. What was sequenced was blood. These receptors were obtained from a person aged 55 to 70 with breast cancer.

The chain is built from TRBV6-5 and TRBJ2-5, with D perhaps matching TRBD2 (6 bases). Trimming removed 2 bases at V and 2 bases at J, with 9 bases between. The CDR3 is made up of 14 amino acids. Germline CDR1 MNHEY, CDR2 SVGAGI. CDR3 sequence (DNA): TGTGCCAGCAGTTACCGTCGGGGGCAAGAGACCCAGTACTTC. Translation: CASSYRRGQETQYF.

V is TRBV7-2 and J is TRBJ2-2, with 8 bases identical to TRBD2. This CDR3 spans 17 amino acids. V dropped 5 bases and J dropped 7; count of bases not matched to a gene: 15. Per the germline V gene, CDR1 is SGHTA and CDR2 is FQGNSA. CDR3 sequence: CASSRRGGRLKGGELFF. CDR3 bases: TGTGCCAGCAGCCGCCGGGGCGGGAGGTTAAAGGGCGGGGAGCTGTTTTTT.

This clone has only a few counts. This chain uses TRBV30 with TRBJ1-6; D remains unclear. The CDR3 has 13 amino acids. Germline CDR1 GTSNPN, CDR2 SVGIG (reference sequence). V lost 7 bases and J lost 1, with 8 bases in between. This CDR3 is CAFTGSYNSPLHF. The DNA for the CDR3 is TGTGCCTTTACGGGTTCCTATAATTCACCCCTCCACTTT.

CDR3 sequence: CAWIPRLAGVKDTQYF. The DNA for the CDR3 is TGTGCCTGGATCCCTCGCCTAGCGGGAGTGAAAGATACGCAGTATTTT. The chain combines TRBV30 with TRBJ2-3; 10 bases align to TRBD2. Germline V gives CDR1 GTSNPN, CDR2 SVGIG (reference sequence). CDR3 length: 16 residues. V gave up 4 bases and J gave up 5 bases; unmatched junction bases: 12. Filled out from reference TRBV30 and TRBJ2-3, the complete variable domain reads SQTIHQWPATLVQPVGSPLSLECTVEGTSNPNLYWYRQAAGRGLQLLFYSVGIGQISSEVPQNLSASRPQDRQFILSSKKLLLSDSGFYLCAWIPRLAGVKDTQYFGPGTRLTVL.

This clone was seen only once. The chain joins TRBV27 to TRBJ1-5; D might be TRBD1 (6 bases). The CDR3 length is 14 residues. V gave up 2 bases and J gave up 7 bases, with 12 bases separating them. Germline CDR1 reads MNHEY; CDR2 reads SMNVEV (reference sequence). The CDR3 bases are TGTGCCAGCAGTTTAACAGGGCAGGCCCAGCCCCAGCATTTT. Protein: CASSLTGQAQPQHF.

In this sample, this clone turned up once. The chain links TRBV4-1 to TRBJ2-1; TRBD1 aligns across 7 bases. The CDR3 spans 15 residues. The ends lost 1 base at V and 4 bases at J; junction bases unmatched: 4. Germline assignment: CDR1 MGHRA and CDR2 YSYEKL. This chain's CDR3 is CASSQAPTGYNEQFF. CDR3 in DNA: TGCGCCAGCAGCCAAGCACCGACAGGGTACAATGAGCAGTTCTTC.

The V call is TRBV5-4, the J call TRBJ1-1; 9 positions match TRBD1. Germline assignment: CDR1 SGHNT and CDR2 YYREEE (reference sequence). This CDR3 comprises 14 residues. J was trimmed by 4 bases and V by 4 bases; bases with no gene match: 5. The DNA of the CDR3 is TGTGCCAGCAGCCAACAGGGGGCGTTCACTGAAGCTTTCTTT. It specifies CASSQQGAFTEAFF.

This clone showed up just a few times. The chain employs TRBV18 and TRBJ2-2, with TRBD1 identical over 9 bases. The junction had 9 bases not matched to a gene; V was cut back by 6 bases and J by 7 bases. This CDR3 region has 15 residues. In germline, CDR1 is KGHSH, CDR2 LQKENI. CDR3 nucleotide sequence: TGTGCCAGCTCGTCCAACAGGGGGCAGGACGGGGAGCTGTTTTTT. This encodes CASSSNRGQDGELFF. The full variable domain, its missing parts supplied by reference TRBV18 and TRBJ2-2, is NAGVMQNPRHLVRRRGQEARLRCSPMKGHSHVYWYRQLPEEGLKFMVYLQKENIIDESGMPKERFSAEFPKEGPSILRIQQVVRGDSAAYFCASSSNRGQDGELFFGEGSRLTVL.

The chain recombines TRBV28 with TRBJ2-1; maybe TRBD2 (6 bases). V shed 5 bases and J shed 0 bases, with 14 bases lying between them. Germline values: CDR1 MDHEN, CDR2 SYDVKM. This CDR3 comprises 16 residues. The DNA for the CDR3 is TGTGCCAGCAGTCCCTCTAGCGCTCCCTCCTACAATGAGCAGTTCTTC. Its protein is CASSPSSAPSYNEQFF.

The chain has TRBV2 and TRBJ2-1; TRBD1 matches 8 bases. Per germline, CDR1 SNHLY and CDR2 FYNNEI. J was trimmed by 8 bases and V by 5 bases; bases with no gene match: 5. The CDR3 spans 13 residues. The CDR3 coding sequence is TGTGCCAGCAGTCGGACAGGGTTGGATGAGCAGTTCTTC. Its translation: CASSRTGLDEQFF.

This chain connects TRBV2 to TRBJ2-7; perhaps TRBD2 as D (7 bases). Germline CDR1 SNHLY, CDR2 FYNNEI. CDR3 length: 14 residues. V lost 0 bases to trimming and J lost 6 bases, with 12 bases between them. CDR3: CASSEALRGGEQYF. The DNA of the CDR3 is TGTGCCAGCAGTGAAGCGCTTAGGGGGGGCGAGCAGTACTTC.

The chain combines TRBV5-4 with TRBJ2-3; tentatively, D is TRBD1 (5 bases). Germline CDR1 and CDR2: SGHNT and YYREEE (reference sequence). V shed 0 bases and J shed 3 bases, with 8 bases lying between them. CDR3 length: 14 amino acids. The CDR3 is CASSLEQGTDTQYF. Written as DNA, the CDR3 is TGTGCCAGCAGCTTGGAGCAGGGTACAGATACGCAGTATTTT. Based on the CDR3 plus reference TRBV5-4 and TRBJ2-3, the full variable domain is ETGVTQSPTHLIKTRGQQVTLRCSSQSGHNTVSWYQQALGQGPQFIFQYYREEENGRGNFPPRFSGLQFPNYSSELNVNALELDDSALYLCASSLEQGTDTQYFGPGTRLTVL.

The chain has TRBV7-2 and TRBJ2-1; D perhaps matches TRBD2 (5 bases). CDR1 is SGHTA and CDR2 is FQGNSA in the germline V gene. V lost 7 bases and J lost 7, with 11 bases in between. The CDR3 consists of 12 residues. The chain's CDR3 is CASNGGRNEQFF. CDR3 sequence (DNA): TGTGCCAGCAACGGAGGTAGAAATGAGCAGTTCTTC.

This clone showed up just a few times. The V gene is TRBV9, the J gene TRBJ2-3; 9 positions match TRBD2. The length of the CDR3 is 15 residues. Looked up from germline, CDR1 is SGDLS and CDR2 is YYNGEE. After removal of 4 bases from V and 6 bases from J, the junction contained 9 bases not matched to a gene. The CDR3 DNA is TGTGCCAGCAGCCCTTGGCGGGGGGGCGCCGATACGCAGTATTTT. Translating it yields CASSPWRGGADTQYF.

The chain combines TRBV25-1 with TRBJ1-6; no clear D gene. Germline CDR1 and CDR2: MGHDK and SYGVNS. The CDR3 runs 14 residues. Trimming took 3 bases from V and 11 from J, leaving 14 bases between them. CDR3 nucleotides: TGTGCCAGCAGTGAGGCAGGTGCGCGGGCACCCCTCCACTTT. Amino acid sequence: CASSEAGARAPLHF.

The chain employs TRBV29-1 and TRBJ2-7, with 10 bases aligning to TRBD1. The junction had 6 bases not matched to a gene; V was cut back by 7 bases and J by 3 bases. This CDR3 spans 13 amino acids. Germline V gene data show CDR1 as SQVTM and CDR2 as ANQGSEA. The CDR3, as DNA: TGCAGCGCCGGACAGGGGGGGTTCTACGAGCAGTACTTC. Its protein is CSAGQGGFYEQYF.

V and J are TRBV30 and TRBJ2-7; D possibly matches TRBD1 or TRBD2 (5 bases each). Germline-derived CDR1 and CDR2 are GTSNPN and SVGIG (reference sequence). This CDR3 is 15 amino acids long. The V gene lost 3 bases and the J gene lost 3 bases, with 18 bases spanning the gap. The CDR3 DNA follows: TGTGCCTGGAGCGGACCAAGGGACGGACGCTACGAGCAGTACTTC. Protein sequence: CAWSGPRDGRYEQYF.

V gene TRBV5-6 combines with J gene TRBJ2-7, with TRBD1 matching over 7 bases. This CDR3 is built from 13 residues. After removal of 3 bases from V and 3 bases from J, the junction contained 3 bases not matched to a gene. The V gene's germline CDR1 is SGHDT and CDR2 YYEEEE. The CDR3 spells CASSSGQNYEQYF. For the CDR3, the DNA is TGTGCCAGCAGCTCGGGACAGAACTACGAGCAGTACTTC.

The genes are TRBV11-2 and TRBJ2-7, with D possibly being TRBD1 (6 bases). Per the germline V gene, CDR1 is SGHAT and CDR2 is FQNNGV. This CDR3 region has 13 residues. The ends were cut back, 6 bases at V and 2 bases at J, with 11 bases in the middle. The CDR3 spells CASRGDTTYEQYF. In DNA, the CDR3 is TGTGCCAGCAGAGGGGACACAACCTACGAGCAGTACTTC.

CDR3 DNA sequence: TGTGCCAGCAGCCCAGGACTGAGGCAAGAGACCCAGTACTTC. Translated: CASSPGLRQETQYF. V gene TRBV5-4 combines with J gene TRBJ2-5; D is perhaps TRBD2 (5 bases). Germline values: CDR1 SGHNT, CDR2 YYREEE (reference sequence). The CDR3 covers 14 residues. V was shortened by 4 bases and J by 2 bases, with 12 bases between the two germline ends.